The 10 T cell receptor beta chains listed next were all sequenced from one sample in a study of neurological immune-mediated disorders. Each CDR3 protein gets one entry after TCRdb re-called the 5' RACE reads with MiXCR. This table has under 75,000 distinct CDR3 sequences, around 5.1% appearing once. Specimen: PBMCs. Receptors were obtained from a human donor with multiple sclerosis. The donor label of this sample is uncertain.

This clonotype was picked up many times. V and J are TRBV20-1 and TRBJ2-3, with D perhaps given as TRBD1 or TRBD2 (7 bases each). Per germline, CDR1 DFQATT and CDR2 SNEGSKA (reference sequence). This CDR3 is built from 16 residues. The V gene lost 5 bases and the J gene lost 2 bases, with 20 bases spanning the gap. The CDR3 DNA reads TGCAGTGCTTCGGAGGGGAGGGGGCCGCACACAGATACGCAGTATTTT. Its translation is CSASEGRGPHTDTQYF.

This clonotype showed up many times. The V call is TRBV29-1, the J call TRBJ1-1; 8 bases fit TRBD1. This CDR3 has 12 amino acids. Germline trimming cut 5 bases from V and 11 bases from J; bases unmatched to any gene: 10. CDR1 and CDR2 from the germline V gene are SQVTM and ANQGSEA. The CDR3 loop is CSVSGQGAPAFF. Written as DNA, the CDR3 is TGCAGCGTTTCAGGGCAGGGGGCGCCGGCTTTCTTT.

This clonotype has more than one count but fewer than ten. CDR3 DNA: TGCAGTGCTAGAACGGGGGGGAACACCGGGGAGCTGTTTTTT. Protein: CSARTGGNTGELFF. This chain connects TRBV20-1 to TRBJ2-2; 7 bases agree with TRBD2. This CDR3 has 14 amino acids. V was clipped by 2 bases and J by 1 base; unmatched bases: 1. Germline-derived CDR1 and CDR2 are DFQATT and SNEGSKA (reference sequence).

This clonotype was observed many times. The CDR3 is CSGQEGAVRGYTF. The CDR3 bases are TGCAGTGGGCAAGAGGGGGCTGTGCGTGGCTACACCTTC. The V call is TRBV20-1, the J call TRBJ1-2; TRBD1 agrees at 7 bases. Germline V gene data show CDR1 as DFQATT and CDR2 as SNEGSKA (reference sequence). V gave up 7 bases and J gave up 7 bases; unmatched junction bases: 12. This CDR3 is built from 13 residues.

This clonotype appeared many times. The V gene is TRBV28, the J gene TRBJ2-3; TRBD2 might be the D (6 bases). The CDR3 totals 15 residues. Trimming stripped 7 bases from V and 0 bases from J, with 14 bases between. The germline gives CDR1 MDHEN, CDR2 SYDVKM. The CDR3 sequence is CASKPGGGSTDTQYF. The CDR3 nucleotides are TGTGCCAGCAAGCCCGGGGGTGGAAGCACAGATACGCAGTATTTT.

This clonotype occurred many times. V usage is TRBV10-3 and J usage is TRBJ1-1; tentatively, D is TRBD1 (5 bases). CDR3 length: 16 amino acids. The V and J ends lost 8 bases and 2 bases respectively, with 21 bases between them. Per the germline V gene, CDR1 is ENHRY and CDR2 is SYGVKD. CDR3 residues: CAIAGPQGRLNTEAFF. In DNA, the CDR3 is TGTGCCATCGCCGGTCCCCAGGGAAGACTTAACACTGAAGCTTTCTTT.

This clonotype was seen ten or more times. This chain links TRBV6-1 with TRBJ2-7; D uncertain. The germline V and J ends were trimmed by 8 bases and 0 bases, with 11 bases remaining between them. CDR1 is MNHNS, CDR2 SASEGT, per germline. The CDR3 runs 13 residues. The CDR3, as DNA: TGTGCCAGCGACCTACAAAGCTCCTACGAGCAGTACTTC. Amino acid sequence: CASDLQSSYEQYF.

At least ten counts were recorded for this clonotype. The J gene is TRBJ1-1, the V gene TRBV5-1, with no clear D. The CDR3 is 14 residues long. Germline CDR1 is SGHRS and CDR2 is YFSETQ. V lost 0 bases to trimming and J lost 1 base, with 7 bases between them. The CDR3 DNA is TGCGCCAGCAGCTTGGCCTGGCAGAACACTGAAGCTTTCTTT. Translation: CASSLAWQNTEAFF.

This clonotype was seen at least ten times. The chain carries TRBV5-5 and TRBJ1-5, with D possibly matching TRBD1 (5 bases). V was pared by 0 bases and J by 1 base, with 11 bases between. Germline lookup yields CDR1 SGHKS and CDR2 YYEKEE (reference sequence). The CDR3 spans 16 residues. The CDR3 is CASSLVQGGSNQPQHF. The CDR3 coding sequence is TGTGCCAGCAGCTTGGTGCAGGGAGGAAGCAATCAGCCCCAGCATTTT.

This clonotype was picked up many times. The chain carries TRBV10-3 and TRBJ2-3; D is ambiguous. Germline V lookup: CDR1 ENHRY, CDR2 SYGVKD. Trimming cost V 0 bases and J 0 bases, with 7 bases left between them. This CDR3 is built from 15 residues. CDR3 loop: CAISESVTSTDTQYF. CDR3 DNA: TGTGCCATCAGTGAGTCGGTAACTAGCACAGATACGCAGTATTTT.